The rows below give T cell receptor beta chains drawn from one sample of a study of T-cell reconstitution after alpha-beta-depleted transplantation in children. TCRdb called the PCR reads again in MiXCR, with one record for every CDR3 protein. The sample consists of about 200,000 distinct CDR3 sequences, roughly 7.1% of them appearing once. Sequenced here: PBMCs, sampled before TCRalphabeta/CD19-depleted stem cell transplant. The receptors shown here come from a boy between 2 and 15 years old with acute lymphoblastic leukemia, due to receive a stem cell transplant. CDR3s include the opening cysteine and the closing phenylalanine or tryptophan. Each record gives: D gene, V gene, clone size, J gene, CDR3 DNA, CDR3 protein. A D gene is named only where the DNA matches it firmly. A row's size may be missing; if present it is once, few, many or a size class.

d_call: TRBD2; v_call: TRBV5-1; clone_size: many; j_call: TRBJ2-1; cdr3_nt: TGCGCCAGCACTCCCGTCCTAGCGGGGGGCCGAACTCCCCCCTACAATGAGCAGTTCTTC; cdr3_aa: CASTPVLAGGRTPPYNEQFF
d_call: TRBD2; v_call: TRBV6-1; clone_size: .; j_call: TRBJ2-7; cdr3_nt: TGTGCCAGCGGACCCTTAGCGGGATCGTACTACGAGCAGTACTTC; cdr3_aa: CASGPLAGSYYEQYF
d_call: .; v_call: TRBV20-1; clone_size: many; j_call: TRBJ1-5; cdr3_nt: TGCAGTGCTATCTCCGGCAGCAATCAGCCCCAGCATTTT; cdr3_aa: CSAISGSNQPQHF
d_call: TRBD2; v_call: TRBV7-2; clone_size: few; j_call: TRBJ2-5; cdr3_nt: TGTGCCAGCCTCCGGGGGGGCCTGGAGACCCAGTACTTC; cdr3_aa: CASLRGGLETQYF
d_call: TRBD2; v_call: TRBV5-1; clone_size: few; j_call: TRBJ2-2; cdr3_nt: TGCGCCAGCAGCTTGGGGTCCGGGACTAGCGGGTCGAACACCGGGGAGCTGTTTTTT; cdr3_aa: CASSLGSGTSGSNTGELFF
d_call: .; v_call: TRBV4-3; clone_size: many; j_call: TRBJ2-1; cdr3_nt: TGCGCCAGCAGCCAAGATCGCGTATCATGGGAGCAGTTCTTC; cdr3_aa: CASSQDRVSWEQFF
d_call: TRBD1; v_call: TRBV5-8; clone_size: .; j_call: TRBJ1-5; cdr3_nt: TGTGCCAGCAGCTTGGCCGACAGGGGCGGCCAGCCCCAGCATTTT; cdr3_aa: CASSLADRGGQPQHF
d_call: TRBD2; v_call: TRBV5-1; clone_size: few; j_call: TRBJ2-5; cdr3_nt: TGCGCCAGCAGCGCCCGGACTAGCGGAGAGACCCAGTACTTC; cdr3_aa: CASSARTSGETQYF
d_call: .; v_call: TRBV4-3; clone_size: many; j_call: TRBJ1-1; cdr3_nt: TGCGCCAGCAGCCAAGACCGGGCCTACGGGACTGAAGCTTTCTTT; cdr3_aa: CASSQDRAYGTEAFF
d_call: .; v_call: TRBV20-1; clone_size: many; j_call: TRBJ2-7; cdr3_nt: TGCAGTGCGCAGGGGCGATACGAGCAGTACTTC; cdr3_aa: CSAQGRYEQYF
d_call: .; v_call: TRBV7-6; clone_size: few; j_call: TRBJ2-1; cdr3_nt: TGTGCCAGCAGCTTAACCGGGGGCGGCAGCTCCTACAATGAGCAGTTCTTC; cdr3_aa: CASSLTGGGSSYNEQFF
d_call: .; v_call: TRBV5-5; clone_size: many; j_call: TRBJ1-5; cdr3_nt: TGTGCCAGCAGCCCCCTGCGCACAGAGCTTCATCAGCCCCAGCATTTT; cdr3_aa: CASSPLRTELHQPQHF
d_call: .; v_call: TRBV2; clone_size: few; j_call: TRBJ1-1; cdr3_nt: TGTGCCAGCAGTGACTCCGTATCAACCGCGGGGAGTGAAGCTTTCTTT; cdr3_aa: CASSDSVSTAGSEAFF
d_call: .; v_call: TRBV2; clone_size: many; j_call: TRBJ2-5; cdr3_nt: TGTGCCAGCAGTGCCTCTCCGGGACACTCCCTTCGGGAGACCCAGTACTTC; cdr3_aa: CASSASPGHSLRETQYF
d_call: .; v_call: TRBV2; clone_size: few; j_call: TRBJ2-1; cdr3_nt: TGTGCCAGCTTCCGGGACCTCTACAATGAGCAGTTCTTC; cdr3_aa: CASFRDLYNEQFF
d_call: .; v_call: TRBV2; clone_size: .; j_call: TRBJ2-3; cdr3_nt: TGTGCCAGCAGTGACGGTGTCGGGACAGATACGCAGTATTTT; cdr3_aa: CASSDGVGTDTQYF
d_call: TRBD2; v_call: TRBV7-2; clone_size: .; j_call: TRBJ2-7; cdr3_nt: TGTGCCAGCAGCTCTGGGACTAGCGGGGCCCCCTACGAGCAGTACTTC; cdr3_aa: CASSSGTSGAPYEQYF
d_call: .; v_call: TRBV7-8; clone_size: many; j_call: TRBJ2-7; cdr3_nt: TGTGCCAGCAGCTTAATGGAGTTATACGAGCAGTACTTC; cdr3_aa: CASSLMELYEQYF
d_call: .; v_call: TRBV12-3/TRBV12-4; clone_size: few; j_call: TRBJ2-2; cdr3_nt: TGTGCCAGCAGGGTACTAGACACCGGGGAGCTGTTTTTT; cdr3_aa: CASRVLDTGELFF
d_call: TRBD1; v_call: TRBV29-1; clone_size: .; j_call: TRBJ1-2; cdr3_nt: TGCAGCGTCAACAGGGGAGGAGGCTACACCTTC; cdr3_aa: CSVNRGGGYTF
d_call: .; v_call: TRBV5-1; clone_size: many; j_call: TRBJ2-1; cdr3_nt: TGCGCCAGCAGCTCCACTCCGGGAAACTACAATGAGCAGTTCTTC; cdr3_aa: CASSSTPGNYNEQFF
d_call: TRBD1; v_call: TRBV28; clone_size: .; j_call: TRBJ1-1; cdr3_nt: TGTGCCAGCAGACTCCAGGGGGTGACTGAAGCTTTCTTT; cdr3_aa: CASRLQGVTEAFF
d_call: TRBD1; v_call: TRBV29-1; clone_size: few; j_call: TRBJ2-3; cdr3_nt: TGCAGCGCCGGGGGACAGGGGGCGGCTGATACGCAGTATTTT; cdr3_aa: CSAGGQGAADTQYF
d_call: .; v_call: TRBV3-1; clone_size: few; j_call: TRBJ1-5; cdr3_nt: TGTGCCAGCAGCCAATTTTCAGGGGAGGGTCAGCCCCAGCATTTT; cdr3_aa: CASSQFSGEGQPQHF
d_call: .; v_call: TRBV5-1; clone_size: many; j_call: TRBJ2-7; cdr3_nt: TGCGCCAGCAGCTTGGAAGTCTCTGAAAACTCCTACGAGCAGTACTTC; cdr3_aa: CASSLEVSENSYEQYF
d_call: .; v_call: TRBV5-5; clone_size: many; j_call: TRBJ2-1; cdr3_nt: TGTGCCAGCACCTCCGGGGGAAACAATGAGCAGTTCTTC; cdr3_aa: CASTSGGNNEQFF
d_call: .; v_call: TRBV3-1; clone_size: many; j_call: TRBJ2-1; cdr3_nt: TGTGCCAGCAGCTCAAGGTCCTACAATGAGCAGTTCTTC; cdr3_aa: CASSSRSYNEQFF
d_call: TRBD1; v_call: TRBV20-1; clone_size: few; j_call: TRBJ2-7; cdr3_nt: TGCAGTGCTGTCGCGGACAGGGCCTACGAGCAGTACTTC; cdr3_aa: CSAVADRAYEQYF
d_call: .; v_call: TRBV29-1; clone_size: .; j_call: TRBJ1-1; cdr3_nt: TGCAGCGCCCGAGGGACGGCAATGAACACTGAAGCTTTCTTT; cdr3_aa: CSARGTAMNTEAFF